The sequence of this T cell receptor beta chain was determined in a study of CD8 T cells in ankylosing spondylitis. Study-level findings and limits: Prior work had noted some motif variants in reactive arthritis blood and synovial fluid. Relatively rare in peripheral blood, disease-linked clones were also CD8+. A TCR beta motif made of about 8 highly homologous variants seemed typical of ankylosing spondylitis blood. In ankylosing spondylitis patients, matched synovial fluid reportedly showed significant enrichment of disease-linked clones.

TCRdb fed the 5' RACE reads into MiXCR, producing one record per CDR3 protein. The sample shows a few hundred thousand distinct CDR3 sequences, around 7.6% of them seen only once. As concerns this clonotype: The antigen remains undetermined.

CDR3 size: 17 residues. CDR1 and CDR2 from the germline V gene are ENHRY and SYGVKD. Trimming removed 6 bases from V and 5 bases from J, with 25 bases in between. The sequence was obtained from a male donor with ankylosing spondylitis. Source material: blood, either unsorted or a sorted T cell fraction (not recorded which). V is TRBV10-3 and J is TRBJ2-5, with D tentatively TRBD2 (6 bases). This CDR3 reads CAIRPGPGLSVAETQYF. The CDR3 DNA reads as TGTGCCATCAGGCCTGGTCCGGGACTTTCCGTTGCGGAGACCCAGTACTTC.